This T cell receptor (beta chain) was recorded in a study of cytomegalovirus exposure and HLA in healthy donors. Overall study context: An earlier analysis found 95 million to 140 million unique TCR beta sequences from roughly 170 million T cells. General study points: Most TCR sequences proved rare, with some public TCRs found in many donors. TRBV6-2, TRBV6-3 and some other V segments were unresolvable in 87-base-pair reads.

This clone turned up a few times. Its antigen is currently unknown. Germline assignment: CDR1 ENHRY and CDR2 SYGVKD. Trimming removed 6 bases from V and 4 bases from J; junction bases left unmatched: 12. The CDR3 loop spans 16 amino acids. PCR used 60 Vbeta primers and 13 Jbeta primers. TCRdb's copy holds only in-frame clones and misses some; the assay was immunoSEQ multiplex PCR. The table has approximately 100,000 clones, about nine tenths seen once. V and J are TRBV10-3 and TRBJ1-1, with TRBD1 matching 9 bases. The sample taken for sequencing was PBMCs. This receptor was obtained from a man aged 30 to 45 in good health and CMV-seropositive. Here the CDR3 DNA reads TGTGCCATCAGGGACCGGGGACAGGGTGGATTCACTGAAGCTTTCTTT. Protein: CAIRDRGQGGFTEAFF.